The source of this T cell receptor (beta chain) is a study of blood T cells in healthy people across ages. Deletions cut 6 bases from V and 11 bases from J, with 25 bases between. The length of the CDR3 is 14 residues. Germline CDR1 reads DFQATT; CDR2 reads SNEGSKA (reference sequence). Through a sample-barcoded 5' primer and a J-beta primer mix, a second PCR was run for 7 to 11 cycles. Each CDR3 protein gets one entry after TCRdb re-called the 5' RACE reads with MiXCR. This sample has about 1.4 million distinct CDR3 sequences, with 55% to 75% found just once. This clonotype was recorded a few times. A minimum of 6 micrograms of total RNA was extracted per sample.

The receptor's source is a man younger than 35 in good health. Sequenced sample: blood. The chain uses TRBV20-1 and TRBJ2-5; D is possibly TRBD2 (5 bases). CDR3 sequence: CSAAHGESRHEQYF. In DNA form, the CDR3 reads TGCAGTGCCGCCCATGGGGAGTCTAGGCATGAGCAGTACTTC.